This entry describes one T cell receptor beta chain. Its target is unknown. The same CDR3 also results from other DNA sequences found in this sample. Profiling relied on immunoSEQ multiplex PCR, and the TCRdb table lists in-frame clones only, not all of them. The data contain 6,000 or so clones, about 72% of them singletons. This record comes from a study of circulating tumor DNA in untreated peripheral T-cell lymphoma. Overall study results and limits: Tumor-specific clonotypes: identified in roughly 80% of patients, less than 90% of baseline tissues.

Tumor tissue was collected at baseline, before treatment began. V lost 6 bases and J lost 5, with 10 bases in between. Germline V lookup: CDR1 MNHGY, CDR2 SAAAGT. CDR3 length: 12 amino acids. Sequencing was carried out using tumor tissue. The receptor comes from a human donor with peripheral T-cell lymphoma. V gene TRBV6-8 combines with J gene TRBJ1-1, with unresolved D. CDR3 protein: CASSPPGTEAFF. DNA for the CDR3: TGTGCCAGCAGCCCTCCGGGGACTGAAGCTTTCTTT.